This TCR beta chain was captured in a study of beta chain features in type 1 diabetes. Study-level results: For TCRB rearrangement, an influence of HLA type remained unresolved here. Among all four CD4+ subsets, Type 1 diabetes patients had TCRB CDR3s that were moderately but significantly shorter.

By way of CD45RO/CCR7/CD25/CD127/CD95/CD27, the CD4+ regulatory, stem cell-like memory, central memory and naive cells were sorted. Purities in excess of 95% were seen in all sorted populations. As every portion of the isolated RNA was reverse transcribed, the sequencing read expressed TCRB transcripts. The table came from immunoSEQ multiplex PCR; TCRdb's copy has only in-frame clones and leaves some out. The table records 150,000 to 160,000 clones, approximately 10% of them present only once. V was clipped by 3 bases and J by 5 bases, with 5 bases between them. This CDR3 has 12 residues. Germline V gives CDR1 SGHTA, CDR2 FQGNSA. In regard to this clone: Its antigen is currently unknown. The sample contains more than one DNA sequence encoding this CDR3.

The TCR originated in a man aged 18 to 30 in good health. The chain couples TRBV7-2 to TRBJ2-1; a possible D gene is TRBD2 (5 bases). Sequenced input: central memory CD4+ T cells from blood. The CDR3 region is CASSLRDNEQFF. The CDR3 bases are TGTGCCAGCAGCTTGAGGGACAATGAGCAGTTCTTC.